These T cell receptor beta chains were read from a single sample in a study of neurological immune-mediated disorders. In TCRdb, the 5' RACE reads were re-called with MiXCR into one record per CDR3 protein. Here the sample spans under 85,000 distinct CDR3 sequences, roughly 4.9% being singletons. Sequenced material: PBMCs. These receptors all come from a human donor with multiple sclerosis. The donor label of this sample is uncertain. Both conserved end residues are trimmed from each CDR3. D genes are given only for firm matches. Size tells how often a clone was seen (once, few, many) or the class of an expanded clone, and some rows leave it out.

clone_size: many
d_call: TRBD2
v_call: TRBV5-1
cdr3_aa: ASSSGGIAGELF

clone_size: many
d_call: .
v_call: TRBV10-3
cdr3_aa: AISDSVLGDSPLH

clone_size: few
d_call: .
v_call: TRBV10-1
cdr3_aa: ASSESPGNTEAF

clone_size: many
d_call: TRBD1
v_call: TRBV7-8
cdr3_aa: ASSLPPGGMNTEAF

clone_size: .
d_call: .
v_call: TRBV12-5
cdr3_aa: ASGGTPYQETQY

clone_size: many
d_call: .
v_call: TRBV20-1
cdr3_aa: SANKDADVYGYT

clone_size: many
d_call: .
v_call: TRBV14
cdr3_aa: ASSQDPGAVTAF

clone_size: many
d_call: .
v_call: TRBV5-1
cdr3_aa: ASRPLLYTDTQY

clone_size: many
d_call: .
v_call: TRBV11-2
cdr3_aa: ASSIVRGTENTEAF

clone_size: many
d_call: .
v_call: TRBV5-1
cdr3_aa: ASSGGLLGNTQY

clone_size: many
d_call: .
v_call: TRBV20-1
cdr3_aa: SAGSQREQY

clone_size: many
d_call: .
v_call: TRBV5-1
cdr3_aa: ASSWTSGANVLT

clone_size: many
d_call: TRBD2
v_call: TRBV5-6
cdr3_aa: ASSLGRLAAYEQY

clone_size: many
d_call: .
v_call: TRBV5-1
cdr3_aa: ASSLMTSKYGYT

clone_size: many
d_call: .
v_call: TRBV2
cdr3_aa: ASSESPGAGDEKLF

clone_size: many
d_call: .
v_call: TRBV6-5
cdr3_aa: ASSLPHSYEQY

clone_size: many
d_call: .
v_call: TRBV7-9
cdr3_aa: ASSLVGDEQF

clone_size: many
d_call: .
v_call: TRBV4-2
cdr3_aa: ASSPEEGLSSPLH

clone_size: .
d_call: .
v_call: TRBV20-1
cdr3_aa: SARFNYGYT

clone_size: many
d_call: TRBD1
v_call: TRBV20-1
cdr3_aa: SALDRGYGYT

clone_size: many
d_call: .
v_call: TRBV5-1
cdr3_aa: ASSLEGRGAEQY

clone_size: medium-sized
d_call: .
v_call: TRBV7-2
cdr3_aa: ASSLGQEETQY

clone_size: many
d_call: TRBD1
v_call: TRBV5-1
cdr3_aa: ASSLAGGQGREAF

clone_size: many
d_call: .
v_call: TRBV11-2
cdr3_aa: ASQGMSSYEQY

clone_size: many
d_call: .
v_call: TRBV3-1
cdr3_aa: ASSLNGRGPHTDTQY

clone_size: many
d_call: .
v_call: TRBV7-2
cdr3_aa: ASSSQGFSGNTIY